This T cell receptor (beta chain) was obtained from a study of OX40 agonist ivuxolimab in advanced cancers. Study results and limitations: Relative to CD4+ cells, CD8+ T cells on average had more expanded clones.

Libraries were prepared by immunoSEQ multiplex PCR; TCRdb keeps only in-frame clonotypes and omits some of them. The data show 15,000 to 20,000 clones, about four fifths seen once. This CDR3 comprises 16 residues. CDR1 SGHTS and CDR2 YDEGEE come from the germline V gene. J was trimmed by 1 base and V by 5 bases; bases with no gene match: 8. In the case of this clone: Its antigen is unknown.

The V gene is TRBV5-8, the J gene TRBJ2-5; 10 bases line up with TRBD1. The TCR comes from an adult with an advanced solid tumor such as melanoma, head and neck, liver or kidney cancer. The sequenced sample was CD4+ or CD8+ T cells sorted from blood, obtained in a trial of the OX40 agonist ivuxolimab. The CDR3 here is CASRIRDRGFQETQYF. The CDR3 nucleotides are TGTGCCAGCAGGATCCGGGACAGGGGCTTCCAAGAGACCCAGTACTTC.